This entry is about one T cell receptor (beta chain). Germline V lookup: CDR1 SGHRS, CDR2 YFSETQ. This CDR3 is 17 amino acids long. Trimming at V came to 4 bases and at J to 0 bases, leaving 11 bases not matched to a gene. Here immunoSEQ multiplex PCR was the method, and the copy in TCRdb shows in-frame clones only, minus some. The sample contains about 240,000 clones, 83% of which appear only once. These data belong to a study of blood T cell repertoires in COVID-19. The chain carries TRBV5-1 and TRBJ2-3; 7 bases match TRBD2. The receptor's source is a woman in her forties who had been exposed to COVID-19. The sequenced sample consisted of PBMCs or T cells enriched from blood (not recorded which). The CDR3 DNA reads as TGCGCCAGCAGCCCCGGACTAGGCGGGACTAGCACAGATACGCAGTATTTT. Its protein is CASSPGLGGTSTDTQYF.